This T cell receptor beta chain was identified during a study of identical twins. This clonotype was detected a few times. TCRdb redid the calling of the 5' RACE reads with MiXCR, one entry per CDR3 protein. In the table there are 1.5 million to 2 million distinct CDR3 sequences, around 33% of which are singletons. V trimming: 1 base; J trimming: 5 bases; junction bases outside the gene matches: 5. Germline values: CDR1 SGHRS, CDR2 YFSETQ. The CDR3 loop spans 15 amino acids. Sequenced sample: cord blood. The genes are TRBV5-1 and TRBJ1-1; 10 positions match TRBD1. The sequence was obtained from a newborn girl in good health. The DNA of the CDR3 is TGCGCCAGCAGCTTGCCCGGGACAGGGGTAACTGAAGCTTTCTTT. Translation gives CASSLPGTGVTEAFF.